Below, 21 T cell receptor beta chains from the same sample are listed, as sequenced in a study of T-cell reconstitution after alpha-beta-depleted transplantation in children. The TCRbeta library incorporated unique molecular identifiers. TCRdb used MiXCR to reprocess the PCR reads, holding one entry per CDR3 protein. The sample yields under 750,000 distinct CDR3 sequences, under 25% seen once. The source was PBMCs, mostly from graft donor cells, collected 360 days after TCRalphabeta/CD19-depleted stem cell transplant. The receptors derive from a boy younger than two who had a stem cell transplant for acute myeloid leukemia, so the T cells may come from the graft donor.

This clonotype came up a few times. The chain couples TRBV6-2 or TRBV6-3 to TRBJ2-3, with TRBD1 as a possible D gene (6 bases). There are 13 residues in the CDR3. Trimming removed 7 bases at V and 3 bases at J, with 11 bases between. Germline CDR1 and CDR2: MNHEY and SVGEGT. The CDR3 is CASNKGVTDTQYF. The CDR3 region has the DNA TGTGCCAGCAACAAGGGGGTTACAGATACGCAGTATTTT.

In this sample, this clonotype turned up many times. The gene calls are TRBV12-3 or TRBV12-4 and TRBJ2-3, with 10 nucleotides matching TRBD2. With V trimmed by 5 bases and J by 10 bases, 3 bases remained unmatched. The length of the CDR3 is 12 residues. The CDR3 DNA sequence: TGTGCCAGCAGTCCTGGACTAGCGGCGCAGTATTTT. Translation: CASSPGLAAQYF.

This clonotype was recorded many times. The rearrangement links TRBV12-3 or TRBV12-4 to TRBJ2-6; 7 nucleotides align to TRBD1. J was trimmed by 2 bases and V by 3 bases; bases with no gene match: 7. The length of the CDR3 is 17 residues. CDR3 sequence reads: CASSLGTVPTGANVLTF. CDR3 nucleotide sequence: TGTGCCAGCAGTTTGGGGACAGTACCTACTGGGGCCAACGTCCTGACTTTC.

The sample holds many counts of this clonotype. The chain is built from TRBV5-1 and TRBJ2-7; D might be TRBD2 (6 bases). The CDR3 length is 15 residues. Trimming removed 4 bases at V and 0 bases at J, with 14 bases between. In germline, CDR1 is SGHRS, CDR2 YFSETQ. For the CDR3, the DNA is TGCGCCAGCAGCGACGGGGGTTGGTCCTCCTACGAGCAGTACTTC. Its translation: CASSDGGWSSYEQYF.

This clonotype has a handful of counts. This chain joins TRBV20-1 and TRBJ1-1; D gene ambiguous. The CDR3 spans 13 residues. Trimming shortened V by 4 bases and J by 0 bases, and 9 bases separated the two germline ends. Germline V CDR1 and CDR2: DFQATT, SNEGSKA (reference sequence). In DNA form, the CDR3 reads TGCAGTGCTAAAGTTAATCTGAACACTGAAGCTTTCTTT. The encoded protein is CSAKVNLNTEAFF.

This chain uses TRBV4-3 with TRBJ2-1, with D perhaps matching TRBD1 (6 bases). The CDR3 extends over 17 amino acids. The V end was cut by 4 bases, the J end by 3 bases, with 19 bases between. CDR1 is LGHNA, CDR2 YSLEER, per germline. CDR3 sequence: CASSLFRPGHFYNEQFF. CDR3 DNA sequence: TGCGCCAGCAGCCTATTTAGACCGGGACATTTCTACAATGAGCAGTTCTTC.

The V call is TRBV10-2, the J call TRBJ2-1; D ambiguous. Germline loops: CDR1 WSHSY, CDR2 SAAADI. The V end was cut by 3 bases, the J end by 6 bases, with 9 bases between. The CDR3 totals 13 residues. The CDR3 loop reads CASSDPGTNEQFF. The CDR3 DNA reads TGCGCCAGCAGTGACCCAGGAACCAATGAGCAGTTCTTC.

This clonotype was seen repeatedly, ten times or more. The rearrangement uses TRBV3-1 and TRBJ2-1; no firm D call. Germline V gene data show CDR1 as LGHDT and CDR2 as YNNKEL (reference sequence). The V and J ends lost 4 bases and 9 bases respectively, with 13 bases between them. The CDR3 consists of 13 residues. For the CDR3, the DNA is TGTGCCAGCAGCCCCGCCAGGTGGGCTGAGCAGTTCTTC. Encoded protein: CASSPARWAEQFF.

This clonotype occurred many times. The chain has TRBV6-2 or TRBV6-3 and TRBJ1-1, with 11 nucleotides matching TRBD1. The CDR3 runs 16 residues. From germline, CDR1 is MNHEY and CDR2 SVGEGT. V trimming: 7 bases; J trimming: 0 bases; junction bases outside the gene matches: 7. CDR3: CASIRGQGVMNTEAFF. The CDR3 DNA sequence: TGTGCCAGCATCCGGGGACAGGGGGTTATGAACACTGAAGCTTTCTTT.

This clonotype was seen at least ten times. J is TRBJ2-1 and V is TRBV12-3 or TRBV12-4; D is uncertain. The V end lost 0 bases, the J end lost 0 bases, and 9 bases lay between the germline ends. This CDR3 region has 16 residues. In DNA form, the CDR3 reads TGTGCCAGCAGTTTAGCGGAGACGAGCTCCTACAATGAGCAGTTCTTC. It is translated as CASSLAETSSYNEQFF.

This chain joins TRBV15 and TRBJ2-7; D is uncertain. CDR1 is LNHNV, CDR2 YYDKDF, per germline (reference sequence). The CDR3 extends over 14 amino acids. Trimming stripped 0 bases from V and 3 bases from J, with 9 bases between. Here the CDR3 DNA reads TGTGCCACCAGCAGAGATAGGGCTCGCTACGAGCAGTACTTC. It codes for CATSRDRARYEQYF.

The CDR3 reads CSAPIQGPNEKLFF. CDR3 DNA: TGCAGTGCCCCGATTCAGGGGCCTAATGAAAAACTGTTTTTT. The chain combines TRBV20-1 with TRBJ1-4, with a possible D match to TRBD1 (6 bases). CDR3 length: 14 amino acids. Germline CDR1 DFQATT, CDR2 SNEGSKA (reference sequence). Trimming cost V 6 bases and J 3 bases, with 14 bases left between them.

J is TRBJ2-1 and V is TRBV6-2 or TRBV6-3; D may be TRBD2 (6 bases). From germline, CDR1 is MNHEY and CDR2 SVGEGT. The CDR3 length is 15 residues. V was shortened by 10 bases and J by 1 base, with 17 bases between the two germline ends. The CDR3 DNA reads TGTGCCACCCGACGGGCGGGGAGATCCTACAATGAGCAGTTCTTC. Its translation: CATRRAGRSYNEQFF.

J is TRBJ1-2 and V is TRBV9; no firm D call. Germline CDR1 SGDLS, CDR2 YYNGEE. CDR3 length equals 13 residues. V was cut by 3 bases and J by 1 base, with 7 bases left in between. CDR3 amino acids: CASSAGNNYGYTF. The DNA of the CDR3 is TGTGCCAGCAGCGCCGGAAATAACTATGGCTACACCTTC.

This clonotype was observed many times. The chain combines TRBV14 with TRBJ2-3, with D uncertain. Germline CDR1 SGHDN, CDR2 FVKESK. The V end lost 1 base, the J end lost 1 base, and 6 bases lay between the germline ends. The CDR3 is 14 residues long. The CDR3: CASSQGLGTDTQYF. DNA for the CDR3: TGTGCCAGCAGCCAAGGTCTGGGCACAGATACGCAGTATTTT.

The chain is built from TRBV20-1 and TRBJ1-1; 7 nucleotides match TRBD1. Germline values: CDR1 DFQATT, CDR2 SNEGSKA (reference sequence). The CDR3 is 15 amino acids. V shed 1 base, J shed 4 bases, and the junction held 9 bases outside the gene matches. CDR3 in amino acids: CSARGPQGVATEAFF. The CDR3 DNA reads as TGCAGTGCTAGAGGGCCCCAGGGGGTGGCCACTGAAGCTTTCTTT.

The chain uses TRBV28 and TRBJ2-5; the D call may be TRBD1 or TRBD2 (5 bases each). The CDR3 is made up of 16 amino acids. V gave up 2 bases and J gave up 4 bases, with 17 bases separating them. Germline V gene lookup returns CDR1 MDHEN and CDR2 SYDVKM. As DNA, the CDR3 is TGTGCCAGCAGTTTAGGACACTCCGGGAAATTAGAGACCCAGTACTTC. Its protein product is CASSLGHSGKLETQYF.

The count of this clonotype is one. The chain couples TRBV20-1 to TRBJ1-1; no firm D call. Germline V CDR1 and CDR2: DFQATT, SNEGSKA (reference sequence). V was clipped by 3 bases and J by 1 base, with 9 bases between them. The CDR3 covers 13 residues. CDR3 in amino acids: CSASPTANTEAFF. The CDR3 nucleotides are TGCAGTGCTAGTCCTACGGCGAACACTGAAGCTTTCTTT.

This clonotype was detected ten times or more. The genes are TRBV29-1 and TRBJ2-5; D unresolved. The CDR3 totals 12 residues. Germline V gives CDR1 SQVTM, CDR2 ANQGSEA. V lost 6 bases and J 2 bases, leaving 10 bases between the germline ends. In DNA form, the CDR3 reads TGCAGCGTGGGTCACGGACAAGAGACCCAGTACTTC. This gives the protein CSVGHGQETQYF.

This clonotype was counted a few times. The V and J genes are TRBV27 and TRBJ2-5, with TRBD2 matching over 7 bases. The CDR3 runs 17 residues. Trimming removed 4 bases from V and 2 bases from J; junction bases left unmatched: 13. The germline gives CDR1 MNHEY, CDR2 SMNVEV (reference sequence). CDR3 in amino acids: CASSSRLAQEGQETQYF. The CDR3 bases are TGTGCCAGCAGTTCGCGACTAGCACAGGAGGGGCAAGAGACCCAGTACTTC.

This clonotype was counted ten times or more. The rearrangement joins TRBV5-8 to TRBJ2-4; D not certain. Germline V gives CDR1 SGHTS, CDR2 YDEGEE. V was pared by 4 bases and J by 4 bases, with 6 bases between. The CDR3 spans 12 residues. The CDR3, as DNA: TGTGCCAGCAGCCTCTCAAAAAACATTCAGTACTTC. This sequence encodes CASSLSKNIQYF.